These 25 T cell receptor beta chains came from one sample sequenced in a study of identical twins. MiXCR, run by TCRdb on the 5' RACE reads, gives a single entry per CDR3 protein. Of around 490,000 distinct CDR3 sequences listed, more than 13% are singletons. These records were also assigned to another study, of yellow fever vaccine responses in identical twins.

Specimen: CD4+ T cells sorted from blood. These receptors all stem from a woman between 18 and 29 years old in good health.

Many counts were recorded for this clonotype. The chain recombines TRBV21-1 with TRBJ2-3; the D call in the table, TRBD1, was not verified against the DNA. TRBV21-1 has pseudogene status. CDR3 length equals 16 residues. The CDR3 nucleotides are TGTGCCAGCAGCAAAGGGGGGGGAGCAAGGCAGGATACGCAGTATTTT. It translates to CASSKGGGARQDTQYF.

The chain joins TRBV28 to TRBJ2-7, with 9 positions matching TRBD1. Trimming at V came to 6 bases and at J to 7 bases, leaving 16 bases not matched to a gene. CDR3 size: 16 residues. Germline V CDR1 and CDR2: MDHEN, SYDVKM. In DNA form, the CDR3 reads TGTGCCAGCAGCCTACCCTCGGGACAGGGTCCGTCAGAGCAGTACTTC. Translating it yields CASSLPSGQGPSEQYF.

V is TRBV5-5 and J is TRBJ2-5; the D is unclear. Trimming took off 0 bases at V and 6 bases at J, with 9 bases between the two ends. This CDR3 contains 13 residues. The germline V gene has CDR1 SGHKS and CDR2 YYEKEE (reference sequence). The CDR3 sequence: CASSLELAKTQYF. The CDR3 nucleotides read TGTGCCAGCAGCTTGGAATTAGCAAAGACCCAGTACTTC.

V and J are TRBV10-3 and TRBJ2-3, with 7 nucleotides matching TRBD2. The germline gives CDR1 ENHRY, CDR2 SYGVKD. V lost 10 bases to trimming and J lost 5 bases; unmatched junction nucleotides: 12. CDR3 size: 14 residues. In DNA, the CDR3 is TGTGCCACGCAGTCGGCGGGAGTGAGAGATACGCAGTATTTT. The encoded protein is CATQSAGVRDTQYF.

The rearrangement uses TRBV18 and TRBJ2-1; D remains ambiguous. The CDR3 totals 15 residues. V was pared by 0 bases and J by 0 bases, with 6 bases between. The germline V gene encodes CDR1 KGHSH and CDR2 LQKENI. In DNA, the CDR3 is TGTGCCAGCTCACCACCTGGGATCTCCTACAATGAGCAGTTCTTC. It codes for CASSPPGISYNEQFF.

The gene calls are TRBV3-1 and TRBJ1-1; no firm D call. The length of the CDR3 is 15 residues. Germline V gene sequence: CDR1 LGHDT, CDR2 YNNKEL (reference sequence). Trimming stripped 0 bases from V and 4 bases from J, with 12 bases between. In DNA, the CDR3 is TGTGCCAGCAGCCAAGATAACCGAGGCACCACTGAAGCTTTCTTT. It specifies CASSQDNRGTTEAFF.

This clonotype was seen only a few times. The rearrangement joins TRBV2 to TRBJ2-5; D perhaps matches TRBD2 (5 bases). This CDR3 contains 12 residues. The V end was cut by 3 bases, the J end by 4 bases, with 6 bases between. Germline V gives CDR1 SNHLY, CDR2 FYNNEI. The CDR3 reads CASSDSAETQYF. The CDR3 coding sequence is TGTGCCAGCAGTGATAGCGCAGAGACCCAGTACTTC.

This clonotype was recorded a few times. The chain carries TRBV10-3 and TRBJ2-5; TRBD2 aligns across 10 bases. This CDR3 has 16 residues. V trimming: 6 bases; J trimming: 2 bases; junction bases outside the gene matches: 9. Germline CDR1 reads ENHRY; CDR2 reads SYGVKD. The CDR3 sequence: CAIRGSGTSVQETQYF. The CDR3 DNA reads TGTGCCATCAGGGGGTCGGGGACTAGCGTACAAGAGACCCAGTACTTC.

J is TRBJ2-1 and V is TRBV11-1; 8 bases are shared with TRBD2. The CDR3 runs to 16 residues. CDR1 and CDR2 from the germline V gene are SGHAT and FQDESV (reference sequence). The J segment lost 9 bases and the V segment lost 0 bases, leaving 10 bases of the junction unmatched. The CDR3 DNA is TGTGCCAGCAGCTTAGCCGCAGCGGGAGTGGTTAGTGAGCAGTTCTTC. It is translated as CASSLAAAGVVSEQFF.

This clonotype was found many times. V is TRBV5-1 and J is TRBJ2-1; 13 positions agree with TRBD2. V gave up 0 bases and J gave up 5 bases; unmatched junction bases: 2. The CDR3 runs to 16 residues. Germline CDR1 SGHRS, CDR2 YFSETQ. The CDR3 DNA sequence: TGCGCCAGCAGCTTGGCGGGACTAGCGGGGAACAATGAGCAGTTCTTC. It is translated as CASSLAGLAGNNEQFF.

This rearrangement joins TRBV10-3 to TRBJ1-5; no reliable D call. The CDR3 consists of 13 residues. Germline V gene sequence: CDR1 ENHRY, CDR2 SYGVKD. Trimming shortened V by 4 bases and J by 8 bases, and 12 bases separated the two germline ends. This CDR3 reads CAISGGSPEPQHF. The DNA of the CDR3 is TGTGCCATCAGTGGGGGTTCGCCAGAGCCCCAGCATTTT.

This clonotype was seen a few times. The chain links TRBV3-1 to TRBJ2-1; D may be TRBD1 (6 bases). Germline V gives CDR1 LGHDT, CDR2 YNNKEL (reference sequence). The CDR3 loop spans 15 amino acids. The ends were cut back, 1 base at V and 6 bases at J, with 13 bases in the middle. The CDR3 loop reads CASSQAGQGINEQFF. CDR3 coding DNA: TGTGCCAGCAGCCAAGCGGGACAAGGGATCAATGAGCAGTTCTTC.

In this sample, this clonotype turned up a few times. The V and J genes are TRBV20-1 and TRBJ2-1; 9 bases align to TRBD2. CDR3 length: 17 amino acids. CDR1 is DFQATT, CDR2 SNEGSKA, per germline (reference sequence). The trim removed 6 bases at V and 3 bases at J, leaving 15 bases unmatched. The CDR3 loop is CSAFELAGIFLYNEQFF. The CDR3 DNA sequence: TGCAGTGCATTTGAACTAGCGGGTATCTTTCTCTACAATGAGCAGTTCTTC.

The chain has TRBV29-1 and TRBJ2-7; either TRBD1 or TRBD2 may supply D (6 bases each). The V and J ends lost 4 bases and 2 bases respectively, with 9 bases between them. CDR3 size: 12 residues. Germline V gives CDR1 SQVTM, CDR2 ANQGSEA. CDR3 loop: CSVGRGAYEQYF. The CDR3, as DNA: TGCAGCGTTGGGAGGGGGGCCTACGAGCAGTACTTC.

The rearrangement links TRBV7-8 to TRBJ2-1, with a possible D match to TRBD2 (6 bases). V was clipped by 1 base and J by 3 bases, with 10 bases between them. Germline V gives CDR1 SGHVS, CDR2 FQNEAQ. The length of the CDR3 is 15 residues. The CDR3 DNA sequence: TGTGCCAGCAGCTTAGGCGGGGATCGCTACAATGAGCAGTTCTTC. Amino acid sequence: CASSLGGDRYNEQFF.

This clonotype was counted many times. DNA of the CDR3: TGTGCCAGCAGTCCACGGGGGGCTTTTAATTCACCCCTCCACTTT. This translates into CASSPRGAFNSPLHF. The rearrangement links TRBV6-1 to TRBJ1-6; a weak D match, TRBD1 (6 bases). The V gene's germline CDR1 is MNHNS and CDR2 SASEGT. The V end was cut by 5 bases, the J end by 6 bases, with 14 bases between. CDR3 length: 15 amino acids.

This clonotype was counted between two and nine times. V is TRBV5-1 and J is TRBJ2-1; D is possibly TRBD1 (6 bases). Germline CDR1 reads SGHRS; CDR2 reads YFSETQ. CDR3 size: 14 residues. Deletions cut 3 bases from V and 5 bases from J, with 12 bases between. The chain's CDR3 is CASSSDRANNEQFF. The CDR3 DNA sequence: TGCGCCAGCAGCTCGGACAGAGCGAACAATGAGCAGTTCTTC. The complete variable domain, with remaining parts taken from reference TRBV5-1 and TRBJ2-1, reads KAGVTQTPRYLIKTRGQQVTLSCSPISGHRSVSWYQQTPGQGLQFLFEYFSETQRNKGNFPGRFSGRQFSNSRSEMNVSTLELGDSALYLCASSSDRANNEQFFGPGTRLTVL.

This clonotype appeared many times. This chain uses TRBV4-2 with TRBJ2-4; the match to TRBD2 covers 12 bases. The CDR3 runs 19 residues. J gave up 0 bases and V 1 base, and 7 bases lay outside the gene matches. Germline CDR1 reads LGHNA; CDR2 reads YNFKEQ. Here the CDR3 reads CASSQGLAGALSAKNIQYF. CDR3 DNA sequence: TGTGCCAGCAGCCAAGGACTAGCGGGGGCCTTGTCAGCCAAAAACATTCAGTACTTC.

In this sample, this clonotype turned up a few times. The rearrangement links TRBV28 to TRBJ2-7, with 8 nucleotides matching TRBD1. The CDR3 has 15 residues. The germline gives CDR1 MDHEN, CDR2 SYDVKM. V shed 3 bases, J shed 1 base, and the junction held 5 bases outside the gene matches. Here the CDR3 DNA reads TGTGCCAGCAGTTTTGAGGGGACAGGTTCCTACGAGCAGTACTTC. Translated: CASSFEGTGSYEQYF.

The chain uses TRBV15 and TRBJ2-7, with D hard to call. Trimming removed 0 bases at V and 2 bases at J, with 8 bases between. This CDR3 region has 14 residues. Germline V gene sequence: CDR1 LNHNV, CDR2 YYDKDF (reference sequence). Written as DNA, the CDR3 is TGTGCCACCAGCAGAGACCGGGTTGCCTACGAGCAGTACTTC. This encodes CATSRDRVAYEQYF.

This clonotype has more than one count but fewer than ten. The chain carries TRBV29-1 and TRBJ2-4, with 8 bases lining up with TRBD1. In germline, CDR1 is SQVTM, CDR2 ANQGSEA. Trimming took 3 bases from V and 8 from J; bases not matched to a gene: 6. The CDR3 length is 13 residues. DNA of the CDR3: TGCAGCGTTGAGCCAGGGGGCGCGGACATTCAGTACTTC. This codes for CSVEPGGADIQYF.

The chain combines TRBV10-2 with TRBJ2-7; TRBD2 matches 8 bases. Trimming at V came to 6 bases and at J to 2 bases, leaving 12 bases not matched to a gene. CDR3 length: 16 residues. CDR1 and CDR2 (germline): WSHSY, SAAADI. CDR3 residues: CASSSPPGRAPYEQYF. DNA for the CDR3: TGCGCCAGCAGCAGTCCACCCGGGAGGGCCCCCTACGAGCAGTACTTC.

This clonotype was detected only a few times. This chain links TRBV5-1 with TRBJ1-1; D is unresolved. The CDR3 has 14 residues. The V end was cut by 1 base, the J end by 6 bases, with 13 bases between. Germline V gene data show CDR1 as SGHRS and CDR2 as YFSETQ. Here the CDR3 reads CASSLPGQLAEAFF. CDR3 DNA: TGCGCCAGCAGCTTGCCGGGCCAGTTAGCTGAAGCTTTCTTT.

This clonotype appeared many times. The chain employs TRBV29-1 and TRBJ2-5, with D perhaps TRBD1 (7 bases). Germline loops: CDR1 SQVTM, CDR2 ANQGSEA. CDR3 length: 13 amino acids. Trimming pared 7 bases from V and 5 bases from J, leaving 17 bases between. DNA of the CDR3: TGCAGCGGGAACAGGGGAGGCCCGGAGACCCAGTACTTC. Translation: CSGNRGGPETQYF. Drawing the rest from reference TRBV29-1 and TRBJ2-5, the complete variable domain is SAVISQKPSRDICQRGTSLTIQCQVDSQVTMMFWYRQQPGQSLTLIATANQGSEATYESGFVIDKFPISRPNLTFSTLTVSNMSPEDSSIYLCSGNRGGPETQYFGPGTRLLVL.

A few counts support this clonotype. CDR3 nucleotides: TGCAGCATTACACCGGGACAGGGGATCTATGGCTACACCTTC. Translating it yields CSITPGQGIYGYTF. V usage is TRBV29-1 and J usage is TRBJ1-2; 10 bases agree with TRBD1. CDR1 is SQVTM, CDR2 ANQGSEA, per germline. V shed 8 bases, J shed 4 bases, and the junction held 10 bases outside the gene matches. The CDR3 runs to 14 residues.